These 2 T cell receptor beta chains were all obtained from the same sample, sequenced in a study of T cell responses to AZD1222 COVID-19 vaccine. Method: immunoSEQ multiplex PCR; TCRdb's copy keeps in-frame clones and lacks some. This sample has approximately 220,000 clones; 85% to 95% occur once, and the top ten carry roughly 0.99%. The sequencing used peripheral blood, collected on day 0 of MenACWY control vaccination. The origin of the receptors is an adult in good health.

The table lists this clone with a count of one. V gene TRBV25-1 combines with J gene TRBJ1-6; the D gene is possibly TRBD1 (6 bases). Germline V gene data show CDR1 as MGHDK and CDR2 as SYGVNS. This CDR3 region has 13 residues. The ends were cut back, 4 bases at V and 7 bases at J, with 8 bases in the middle. The CDR3 loop is CASSVTGNSPLHF. In DNA, the CDR3 is TGTGCCAGCAGTGTAACAGGGAATTCACCCCTCCACTTT. The entire variable domain, with the rest obtained from reference TRBV25-1 and TRBJ1-6, is as follows: EADIYQTPRYLVIGTGKKITLECSQTMGHDKMYWYQQDPGMELHLIHYSYGVNSTEKGDLSSESTVSRIRTEHFPLTLESARPSHTSQYLCASSVTGNSPLHFGNGTRLTVT.

This chain joins TRBV13 and TRBJ2-7, with D perhaps TRBD1 or TRBD2 (5 bases each). Trimming shortened V by 4 bases and J by 0 bases, and 7 bases separated the two germline ends. The CDR3 length is 13 residues. CDR1 is PRHDT and CDR2 is FYEKMQ in the germline V gene (reference sequence). The chain's CDR3 is CASSWDRSYEQYF. Written as DNA, the CDR3 is TGTGCCAGCAGCTGGGACCGCTCCTACGAGCAGTACTTC.